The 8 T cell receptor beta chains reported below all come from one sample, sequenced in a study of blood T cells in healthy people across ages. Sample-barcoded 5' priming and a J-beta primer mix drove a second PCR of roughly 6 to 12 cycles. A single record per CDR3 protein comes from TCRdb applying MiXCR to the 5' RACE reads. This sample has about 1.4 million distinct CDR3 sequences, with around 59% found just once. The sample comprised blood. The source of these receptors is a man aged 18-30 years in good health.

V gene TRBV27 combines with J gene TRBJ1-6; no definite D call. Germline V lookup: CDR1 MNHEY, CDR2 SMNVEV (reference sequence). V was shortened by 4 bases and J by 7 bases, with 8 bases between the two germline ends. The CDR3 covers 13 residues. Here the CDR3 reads CASSSHENSPLHF. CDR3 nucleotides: TGTGCCAGCAGTTCTCACGAAAATTCACCCCTCCACTTT.

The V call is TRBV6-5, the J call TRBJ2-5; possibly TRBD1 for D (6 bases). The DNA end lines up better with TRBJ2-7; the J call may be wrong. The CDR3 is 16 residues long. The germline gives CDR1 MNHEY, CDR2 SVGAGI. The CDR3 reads CASSYAGGSSSYEQYF. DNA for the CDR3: TGTGCCAGCAGTTACGCTGGGGGCTCCAGCTCCTACGAGCAGTACTTC.

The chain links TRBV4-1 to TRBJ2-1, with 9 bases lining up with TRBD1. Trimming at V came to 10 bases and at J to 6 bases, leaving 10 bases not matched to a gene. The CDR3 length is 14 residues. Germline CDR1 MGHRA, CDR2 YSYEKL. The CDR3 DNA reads TGCGCCACCGCTAGCGGACAGGGGTCCAATGAGCAGTTCTTC. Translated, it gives CATASGQGSNEQFF.

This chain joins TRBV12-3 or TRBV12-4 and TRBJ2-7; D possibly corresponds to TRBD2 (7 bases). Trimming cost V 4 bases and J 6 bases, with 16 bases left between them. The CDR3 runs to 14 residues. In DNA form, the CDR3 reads TGTGCCAGCAGTTCCCTTGGGGGGGGCCCCGAGCAGTACTTC. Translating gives CASSSLGGGPEQYF.

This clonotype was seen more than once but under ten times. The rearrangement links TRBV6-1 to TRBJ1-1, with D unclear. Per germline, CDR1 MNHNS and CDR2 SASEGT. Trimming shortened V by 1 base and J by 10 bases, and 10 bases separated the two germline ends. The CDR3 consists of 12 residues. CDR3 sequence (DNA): TGTGCCAGCAGTGAAGGGGCAGCCCGAGCTTTCTTT. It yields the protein CASSEGAARAFF.

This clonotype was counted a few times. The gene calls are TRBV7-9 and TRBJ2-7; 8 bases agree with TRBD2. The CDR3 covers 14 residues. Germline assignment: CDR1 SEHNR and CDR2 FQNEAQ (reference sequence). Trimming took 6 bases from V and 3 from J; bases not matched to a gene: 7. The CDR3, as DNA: TGTGCCAGCAGTTTAAGCGGGAGTCTCTACGAGCAGTACTTC. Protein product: CASSLSGSLYEQYF.

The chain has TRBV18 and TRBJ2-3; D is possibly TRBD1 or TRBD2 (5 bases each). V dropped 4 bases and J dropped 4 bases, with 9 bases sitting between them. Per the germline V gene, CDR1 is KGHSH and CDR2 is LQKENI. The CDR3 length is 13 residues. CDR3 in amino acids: CASSQGTADTQYF. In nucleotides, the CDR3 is TGTGCCAGCTCACAGGGGACCGCAGATACGCAGTATTTT.

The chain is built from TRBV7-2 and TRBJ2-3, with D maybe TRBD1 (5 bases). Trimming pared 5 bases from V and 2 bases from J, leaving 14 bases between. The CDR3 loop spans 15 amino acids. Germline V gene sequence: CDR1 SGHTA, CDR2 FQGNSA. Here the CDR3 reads CASSTKQAYTDTQYF. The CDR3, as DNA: TGTGCCAGCAGCACAAAACAGGCGTACACAGATACGCAGTATTTT.